Listed below are T cell receptor beta chains from one sample, sequenced in a study of metastatic and nonmetastatic thyroid tumors. Via MiXCR, TCRdb re-called the PCR reads. Of about 93,000 clones listed, 9.5% to 15% were seen once; the top ten hold 11%. The sample was blood. Every receptor here comes from a female donor with papillary thyroid cancer or a benign thyroid nodule (not recorded which). Some clones in this sample may be carry-over from other donors' samples. Both conserved end residues are part of each CDR3. D genes are given only for firm matches. The size field is filled for only some rows; it gives once, few, many or a size class.

.	TRBV28	TRBJ1-2	.	CASSLLQGGYTF	TGTGCCAGCAGCCTATTACAGGGTGGCTACACCTTC
TRBD1	TRBV5-1	TRBJ2-4	.	CASSIGTGVDIQYF	TGCGCCAGCAGCATCGGGACAGGGGTTGACATTCAGTACTTC
.	TRBV5-6	TRBJ1-5	many	CASSLGGGQPQHF	TGTGCCAGCAGCTTGGGAGGGGGTCAGCCCCAGCATTTT
.	TRBV7-3	TRBJ2-1	many	CASSPGNEQFF	TGTGCCAGCAGCCCCGGCAATGAGCAGTTCTTC
TRBD2	TRBV19	TRBJ2-7	.	CASSGTISYEQYF	TGTGCCAGTAGCGGGACTATCTCCTACGAGCAGTACTTC
TRBD2	TRBV9	TRBJ2-3	many	CASSARGGRDTQYF	TGTGCCAGCAGCGCGCGGGGGGGAAGAGATACGCAGTATTTT
TRBD2	TRBV10-3	TRBJ2-3	.	CAISEGIAGVTDTQYF	TGTGCAATCAGTGAAGGGATAGCGGGAGTCACAGATACGCAGTATTTT
.	TRBV3-1	TRBJ2-7	many	CASSQEPGVGHEQYF	TGTGCCAGCAGCCAAGAGCCAGGGGTTGGCCACGAGCAGTACTTC
.	TRBV7-9	TRBJ1-5	many	CASSPSSSNQPQHF	TGTGCCAGCAGTCCCTCCAGTAGCAATCAGCCCCAGCATTTT
TRBD1	TRBV27	TRBJ2-3	many	CASIPGQGLSSSTDTQYF	TGTGCCAGCATTCCGGGACAGGGGCTCTCTTCTAGCACAGATACGCAGTATTTT
TRBD1	TRBV7-2	TRBJ2-7	many	CASSRNRGPYYEQYF	TGTGCCAGCAGCCGGAACAGGGGGCCGTACTACGAGCAGTACTTC
TRBD2	TRBV4-2	TRBJ2-2	many	CASSQGLAVNTGELFF	TGTGCCAGCAGCCAGGGACTAGCGGTGAACACCGGGGAGCTGTTTTTT
.	TRBV5-6	TRBJ2-7	many	CASSLAGPSSYEQYF	TGTGCCAGCAGCTTGGCGGGACCAAGCTCCTACGAGCAGTACTTC
TRBD2	TRBV7-2	TRBJ2-7	many	CASSRTSGESYEQYF	TGTGCCAGCAGCCGGACTAGCGGGGAGTCCTACGAGCAGTACTTC
.	TRBV4-2	TRBJ1-2	many	CASSQGQGGYTF	TGTGCCAGCAGCCAAGGGCAGGGTGGCTACACCTTC
.	TRBV4-2	TRBJ2-2	.	CSSSQDTASNTGELFF	TGTTCCAGCAGCCAAGACACAGCCAGCAACACCGGGGAGCTGTTTTTT
.	TRBV6-6	TRBJ2-3	.	CASSLIVVWLTSTDTQYF	TGTGCCAGCAGTTTGATAGTTGTGTGGCTTACTAGCACAGATACGCAGTATTTT